These 2 T cell receptor beta chains were all obtained from the same sample, sequenced in a study of human T cells and chemical hapten exposure. MiXCR was run by TCRdb on the RACE reads, yielding one entry per CDR3 protein. The sample carries nearly 350,000 distinct CDR3 sequences, around 7% recorded once. The time point: patch test 1, 2 weeks after DPC sensitization. Specified treatment: therapeutic diphenylcyclopropenone sensitization with weekly scalp DPC. The sequences come from whole blood, collected in connection with sensitization to the hapten diphenylcyclopropenone (DPC). All receptors derive from a woman under 30 with alopecia areata. Some clones in this sample may be carry-over from other donors' samples.

This clonotype was detected many times. The gene calls are TRBV12-3 or TRBV12-4 and TRBJ2-1, with 7 bases matching TRBD1. J was trimmed by 2 bases and V by 6 bases; bases with no gene match: 4. The CDR3 consists of 14 residues. The CDR3 loop is CASSQQGPYNEQFF. In DNA, the CDR3 is TGTGCCAGCAGCCAACAGGGGCCCTACAATGAGCAGTTCTTC.

With respect to this clonotype: The CDR3 end shows no conserved phenylalanine or tryptophan, and so a read error is likely. The chain links TRBV5-1 to TRBJ2-3; D unresolved. The germline V and J ends were trimmed by 4 bases and 3 bases, with 15 bases remaining between them. The CDR3 totals 15 residues. Germline lookup yields CDR1 SGHRS and CDR2 YFSETQ. The chain's CDR3 is CASSPRSAGTDTQYY. Written as DNA, the CDR3 is TGCGCCAGCAGCCCCAGGTCGGCCGGGACAGATACGCAGTATTAT.